This T cell receptor beta chain was obtained from a study of blood T cell repertoires in COVID-19 (dated by TCRdb to 2019 to 2021). For context, the study as a whole: Samples from collaborators originated in the United States, Italy and Spain and spanned both the acute and convalescent phases of COVID-19. HLA class I and class II types, where available, came from metadata supplied by the sample provider rather than from assay-based typing. The samples were drawn from two sources: the first 160 participants of the ongoing ImmuneRACE study, and about 1,300 subjects contributed by 6 global collaborators. The sample metadata nearly always contained a de-identified subject ID, COVID-19 status, age in years and sex. The repertoires were made available in a free public database intended to serve as a resource for research on the immune response to SARS-CoV-2. The prospective study material was composed of cDNA or gDNA derived from T cells, B-cell-depleted T cells, or PBMCs. Subjects who had been exposed to COVID-19, were actively infected with it, or had recovered from it provided the deeply sampled blood TCRbeta repertoires that made up the dataset.

The immunoSEQ Assay, a bias-controlled multiplex PCR, was used to amplify TCRbeta CDR3 regions from genomic DNA. Regarding the original processing steps: The number of nucleated cells in each sample was estimated by amplification of reference gene primers within the assay. To quantify the absolute abundance of each unique TCRbeta CDR3 rearrangement, sequence reads were collapsed and filtered. For each sample, productive Simpson clonality was calculated by taking the square root of Simpson's diversity index across productive rearrangements. TCRdb carries this immuneACCESS record with in-frame sequences only. Its versions omit some clonotypes, under half of them owing to an unresolved V gene in the studies checked, with the rest unexplained. V, J and clone size reflect that table, while D and trimming were determined from the DNA. The sample table holds approximately 240,000 clones, of which about 85% were seen once. Of the sample, around 6.4% falls within the top ten clones.

The collaborating institutions used their own protocols to collect whole blood in K2EDTA tubes. For TCRbeta analysis, collaborators shipped samples as frozen whole blood, isolated PBMCs, or DNA extracted from either of those sample types. With respect to this clone: Its antigen target is currently unknown. No much larger clone is present one base from it, and per-base qualities are unavailable.

V is pared back by 0 bases and J by 0 bases, with 10 bases lying between the germline termini. The CDR1 and CDR2 encoded by the germline V gene are SGDLS and YYNGEE. From the cysteine up to the phenylalanine, the CDR3 has a length of 16 residues. Only the CDR3 DNA stays, 48 bases, in frame from base 1. What the work shows at the level of the full study, not this receptor alone: The amount of clinical and demographic metadata varied by source and participant and was provided uncurated.

Sample: peripheral blood. The chain uses TRBV9 and TRBJ1-3, with an unclear D gene assignment. The clonotype was recovered from a woman in her fifties or sixties with active or convalescent COVID-19. In nucleotides, the sequence is TGTGCCAGCAGCGTAGGTCAGGTTAGCTCTGGAAACACCATATATTTT. Its translation reads: CASSVGQVSSGNTIYF.